These 9 T cell receptor beta chains were all obtained from the same sample, sequenced in a study of beta chain features in type 1 diabetes. Notes on the study in general: Moderately but significantly shorter TCRB CDR3s were found in Type 1 diabetes patients in all four CD4+ subsets.

Since all of the isolated RNA was reverse transcribed, expressed TCRB transcripts were what got sequenced. The assay was immunoSEQ multiplex PCR, and TCRdb's table has in-frame clones only and misses some. The table shows about 340,000 clones, with around an eighth occurring only once. The antigens for these receptors are not known. Sequencing was done on a sample of naive CD4+ T cells from blood. These receptors originate from a woman aged 18 to 35 with type 1 diabetes.

The chain uses TRBV19 and TRBJ1-5; D is perhaps TRBD1 (6 bases). The V end was cut by 7 bases, the J end by 6 bases, with 16 bases between. The germline gives CDR1 LNHDA, CDR2 SQIVND (reference sequence). The CDR3 consists of 14 residues. The CDR3 DNA follows: TGTGCCAGTAACGTTGGACAGAATAGTCAGCCCCAGCATTTT. Encoded protein: CASNVGQNSQPQHF.

Only a few counts were recorded for this clone. The J gene is TRBJ2-5, the V gene TRBV15; 7 nucleotides match TRBD2. In germline, CDR1 is LNHNV, CDR2 YYDKDF (reference sequence). Germline trimming cut 1 base from V and 2 bases from J; bases unmatched to any gene: 7. This CDR3 has 16 residues. The CDR3 sequence: CATSRGGVAGQETQYF. As DNA, the CDR3 is TGTGCCACCAGCAGAGGGGGGGTAGCGGGTCAAGAGACCCAGTACTTC.

CDR3 bases: TGTGCCAGCAGTGATTTTGGGGGCGCAGGGGTAGCTTTCTTT. Translation gives CASSDFGGAGVAFF. This chain links TRBV2 with TRBJ1-1; D may be TRBD1 (6 bases). Germline CDR1 SNHLY, CDR2 FYNNEI. V lost 3 bases to trimming and J lost 10 bases, with 18 bases between them. The CDR3 runs to 14 residues.

This clone was seen a handful of times. This rearrangement joins TRBV18 to TRBJ2-3, with TRBD2 matching over 9 bases. J was trimmed by 8 bases and V by 1 base; bases with no gene match: 10. CDR1 and CDR2 (germline): KGHSH, LQKENI. This CDR3 has 16 amino acids. CDR3: CASSPLGTSGPGTQYF. The CDR3 bases are TGTGCCAGCTCACCACTCGGAACTAGCGGGCCCGGTACGCAGTATTTT.

The rearrangement links TRBV7-9 to TRBJ1-4; 7 bases align to TRBD1. After removal of 6 bases from V and 0 bases from J, the junction contained 4 bases not matched to a gene. The CDR3 extends over 15 amino acids. CDR1 and CDR2 (germline): SEHNR, FQNEAQ (reference sequence). In DNA, the CDR3 is TGTGCCAGCAGTCCGGACAGGCCAACTAATGAAAAACTGTTTTTT. It encodes CASSPDRPTNEKLFF.

This rearrangement joins TRBV18 to TRBJ1-4; the match to TRBD1 covers 8 bases. The germline CDR1 and CDR2 sequences are KGHSH and LQKENI. Trimming took 6 bases from V and 8 from J; bases not matched to a gene: 5. The CDR3 length is 13 residues. In DNA, the CDR3 is TGTGCCAGCTCCCAGGGGGCCGAGGAAAAACTGTTTTTT. Translation: CASSQGAEEKLFF.

The J gene is TRBJ2-1, the V gene TRBV9, with 9 bases matching TRBD2. In germline, CDR1 is SGDLS, CDR2 YYNGEE. Germline trimming cut 0 bases from V and 9 bases from J; bases unmatched to any gene: 10. This CDR3 has 16 amino acids. In DNA, the CDR3 is TGTGCCAGCAGCGTAGGTAGCGGGGGACAGTTCGGTGAGCAGTTCTTC. This encodes CASSVGSGGQFGEQFF.

This clone appeared a few times. The chain carries TRBV7-9 and TRBJ1-1, with 8 bases matching TRBD1. Germline trimming cut 5 bases from V and 5 bases from J; bases unmatched to any gene: 10. Germline CDR1 is SEHNR and CDR2 is FQNEAQ (reference sequence). The length of the CDR3 is 15 residues. As DNA, the CDR3 is TGTGCCAGCAGCCCAACCGGACAGGGAATAACTGAAGCTTTCTTT. It is translated as CASSPTGQGITEAFF.

This clone was picked up a small number of times. The chain joins TRBV7-9 to TRBJ2-1; TRBD2 is a possible D gene (5 bases). The CDR3 is 16 residues long. CDR1 SEHNR and CDR2 FQNEAQ come from the germline V gene (reference sequence). V lost 1 base and J lost 0, with 10 bases in between. CDR3 DNA sequence: TGTGCCAGCAGCTTAGGAGGGCCCAGCTCCTACAATGAGCAGTTCTTC. It codes for CASSLGGPSSYNEQFF.